Each of the 18 T cell receptor beta chains below was sequenced from the same sample in a study of T-cell memory formation after mild COVID-19. TCRdb ran MiXCR on the 5' RACE reads and lists one entry per CDR3 protein. The sample lists 470,000 or so distinct CDR3 sequences, around a quarter occurring once. The sample consisted of PBMCs or a T cell subset sorted from them (not recorded which). Receptors were obtained from an adult woman who had mild COVID-19 (a few samples of this study predate the infection). Cell type and time point are not known.

This clonotype was seen a few times. V is TRBV12-3 or TRBV12-4 and J is TRBJ2-7; D remains unclear. The germline V and J ends were trimmed by 5 bases and 7 bases, with 18 bases remaining between them. The CDR3 spans 14 residues. The CDR3 sequence is CASSPAESPWEQYF. The CDR3 DNA reads as TGTGCCAGCAGTCCCGCAGAAAGCCCCTGGGAGCAGTACTTC.

CDR3: CSASSPTDTQYF. The CDR3 DNA reads TGCAGTGCTAGTTCCCCCACAGATACGCAGTATTTT. The J gene is TRBJ2-3, the V gene TRBV20-1; no reliable D call. V shed 3 bases and J shed 2 bases, with 6 bases lying between them. Germline lookup yields CDR1 DFQATT and CDR2 SNEGSKA (reference sequence). This CDR3 is 12 amino acids long.

The rearrangement links TRBV24-1 to TRBJ1-1; no clear D. Trimming removed 4 bases at V and 4 bases at J, with 18 bases between. Germline V gene sequence: CDR1 KGHDR, CDR2 SFDVKD. The CDR3 sequence is 16 residues long. CDR3 in amino acids: CATSDRGDLGSTEAFF. The DNA of the CDR3 is TGTGCCACCAGTGACCGCGGGGATCTAGGGTCCACTGAAGCTTTCTTT.

The chain is built from TRBV19 and TRBJ1-1; tentative D call: TRBD1 (5 bases). The CDR3 is made up of 14 amino acids. In germline, CDR1 is LNHDA, CDR2 SQIVND (reference sequence). Trimming removed 3 bases at V and 1 base at J, with 9 bases between. The CDR3 protein is CASSIVGGNTEAFF. The DNA of the CDR3 is TGTGCCAGTAGTATCGTCGGGGGGAACACTGAAGCTTTCTTT.

Many counts were recorded for this clonotype. V gene TRBV20-1 combines with J gene TRBJ2-5; 8 positions agree with TRBD1. Germline V gene lookup returns CDR1 DFQATT and CDR2 SNEGSKA (reference sequence). The CDR3 runs to 15 residues. V was clipped by 6 bases and J by 0 bases; unmatched bases: 9. The CDR3 reads CSAARTGTYQETQYF. The CDR3 DNA is TGCAGTGCCGCACGGACAGGGACGTACCAAGAGACCCAGTACTTC.

In DNA, the CDR3 is TGTGCCAGCTCACCACTACCGGGACAGGGGATAGCTGGGGCCAACGTCCTGACTTTC. Translated: CASSPLPGQGIAGANVLTF. V and J are TRBV18 and TRBJ2-6; 10 bases line up with TRBD1. This CDR3 comprises 19 residues. Germline V lookup: CDR1 KGHSH, CDR2 LQKENI. The ends lost 1 base at V and 2 bases at J; junction bases unmatched: 8.

This clonotype came up a few times. The chain employs TRBV6-6 and TRBJ1-5; no clear D gene. The length of the CDR3 is 15 residues. Trimming took off 8 bases at V and 2 bases at J, with 16 bases between the two ends. Germline assignment: CDR1 MNHNY and CDR2 SVGAGI (reference sequence). The DNA of the CDR3 is TGTGCCAGCCGCGAAAGTGTTTTGGGCAATCAGCCCCAGCATTTT. Amino acid sequence: CASRESVLGNQPQHF.

This clonotype was seen a handful of times. The chain carries TRBV6-2 or TRBV6-3 and TRBJ1-5; tentatively, D is TRBD1 (5 bases). The CDR3 sequence is 14 residues long. V was cut by 6 bases and J by 3 bases, with 12 bases left in between. Germline V gene data show CDR1 as MNHEY and CDR2 as SVGEGT. The CDR3 DNA reads as TGTGCCAGCAGGACGACAGTGTCCAATCAGCCCCAGCATTTT. Translation: CASRTTVSNQPQHF.

A few counts support this clonotype. J is TRBJ1-6 and V is TRBV20-1, with D perhaps matching TRBD1 (6 bases). Trimming took off 5 bases at V and 5 bases at J, with 13 bases between the two ends. The CDR3 loop spans 14 amino acids. Germline loops: CDR1 DFQATT, CDR2 SNEGSKA (reference sequence). The CDR3 DNA reads as TGCAGTGCTTTACAGGGAACCAATAATTCACCCCTCCACTTT. Its protein is CSALQGTNNSPLHF.

The chain is built from TRBV3-1 and TRBJ2-7; D gene unclear. Between the trimmed V and J ends, which lost 4 bases and 3 bases, there was a span of 13 bases. CDR1 is LGHDT and CDR2 is YNNKEL in the germline V gene (reference sequence). This CDR3 spans 14 amino acids. This chain's CDR3 is CASSRTLTNYEQYF. CDR3 nucleotide sequence: TGTGCCAGCAGCCGAACGTTGACAAACTACGAGCAGTACTTC.

The chain uses TRBV5-1 and TRBJ1-2; TRBD1 might be the D (6 bases). V lost 4 bases and J lost 5, with 15 bases in between. Germline CDR1 SGHRS, CDR2 YFSETQ. CDR3 length equals 14 residues. In nucleotides, the CDR3 is TGCGCCAGCAGCCTAACAGGGAATAGTTATGGCTACACCTTC. Translating gives CASSLTGNSYGYTF.

The rearrangement joins TRBV5-1 to TRBJ2-2, with 9 bases identical to TRBD2. V gave up 6 bases and J gave up 4 bases; unmatched junction bases: 4. CDR1 is SGHRS and CDR2 is YFSETQ in the germline V gene. The CDR3 runs to 14 residues. The CDR3, as DNA: TGCGCCAGCACGCGTAGCGGGGGCACCGGGGAGCTGTTTTTT. Translation gives CASTRSGGTGELFF.

This clonotype was recorded a few times. The chain couples TRBV7-2 to TRBJ2-7; a possible D gene is TRBD2 (5 bases). The CDR3 totals 15 residues. V was shortened by 4 bases and J by 3 bases, with 16 bases between the two germline ends. Germline CDR1 reads SGHTA; CDR2 reads FQGNSA. The CDR3 DNA is TGTGCCAGCAGCTCCCCAGCGAGGGCCAACTACGAGCAGTACTTC. It specifies CASSSPARANYEQYF.

CDR3 amino acids: CASSLDVTTNYGYTF. CDR3 bases: TGTGCCAGCAGCTTAGATGTGACAACTAACTATGGCTACACCTTC. The chain joins TRBV7-9 to TRBJ1-2; the D is unclear. The V and J ends lost 1 base and 0 bases respectively, with 9 bases between them. CDR3 length: 15 residues. Germline V gives CDR1 SEHNR, CDR2 FQNEAQ (reference sequence).

The chain is built from TRBV6-6 and TRBJ2-7; 8 bases map to TRBD1. V lost 6 bases, J lost 0 bases, and 4 bases stayed unmatched. In germline, CDR1 is MNHNY, CDR2 SVGAGI (reference sequence). This CDR3 comprises 14 residues. The CDR3 reads CASRGQGTSYEQYF. The CDR3 DNA follows: TGTGCCAGCAGAGGACAGGGAACCTCCTACGAGCAGTACTTC.

The CDR3 reads CASRREGVSYNEQFF. The DNA of the CDR3 is TGTGCCAGCAGGCGGGAGGGCGTTTCCTACAATGAGCAGTTCTTC. The V call is TRBV6-6, the J call TRBJ2-1; TRBD2 matches at 9 bases. The CDR3 loop spans 15 amino acids. CDR1 is MNHNY, CDR2 SVGAGI, per germline (reference sequence). Germline trimming cut 6 bases from V and 1 base from J; bases unmatched to any gene: 4.

The gene calls are TRBV24-1 and TRBJ2-2; D perhaps matches TRBD2 (6 bases). Trimming removed 11 bases at V and 0 bases at J, with 15 bases between. This CDR3 has 15 amino acids. Germline V gives CDR1 KGHDR, CDR2 SFDVKD. The CDR3 coding sequence is TGTGCCATCGAACACGGGAGTGCGAACACCGGGGAGCTGTTTTTT. Protein: CAIEHGSANTGELFF.

In this sample, this clonotype turned up a few times. The V gene is TRBV6-2 or TRBV6-3, the J gene TRBJ2-3; 10 bases fit TRBD1. With 8 bases clipped from V and 5 bases from J, the junction kept 10 bases outside the gene matches. This CDR3 has 15 residues. The germline gives CDR1 MNHEY, CDR2 SVGEGT. This CDR3 reads CASADGTGVRDTQYF. CDR3 DNA sequence: TGTGCCAGCGCCGACGGGACAGGGGTCCGAGATACGCAGTATTTT.